One and the same sample provided the 2 T cell receptor beta chains below, sequenced in a study of T cells in Graves' hyperthyroidism and ophthalmopathy. The TCR beta CDR3 regions underwent amplification using RNA transcripts as the source. Initially, a first-round RT-PCR of the TCR CDR3 employed the HTBI primer set. TCRdb recomputed calls from the multiplex PCR reads with MiXCR, one row per CDR3 protein. The top ten hold roughly 24% of the sample, which has about 260,000 distinct CDR3 sequences, less than 30% seen once. Sequenced input: blood. The receptors shown here come from a man aged 35-49 years with Graves' hyperthyroidism that later progressed to Graves' ophthalmopathy.

The chain joins TRBV9 to TRBJ1-6, with a possible D match to TRBD1 (5 bases). The length of the CDR3 is 16 residues. Deletions cut 1 base from V and 8 bases from J, with 16 bases between. Germline V gene sequence: CDR1 SGDLS, CDR2 YYNGEE. The CDR3 loop reads CASSVTPQGRDSPLHF. The CDR3 nucleotides read TGTGCCAGCAGCGTAACCCCGCAGGGAAGGGATTCACCCCTCCACTTT. The variable domain in full, completed from reference TRBV9 and TRBJ1-6, reads DSGVTQTPKHLITATGQRVTLRCSPRSGDLSVYWYQQSLDQGLQFLIQYYNGEERAKGNILERFSAQQFPDLHSELNLSSLELGDSALYFCASSVTPQGRDSPLHFGNGTRLTVT.

This clonotype was counted many times. This chain joins TRBV9 and TRBJ1-1, with a tentative D call TRBD1 (5 bases). CDR1 and CDR2 from the germline V gene are SGDLS and YYNGEE. V was pared by 2 bases and J by 1 base, with 9 bases between. The CDR3 consists of 14 residues. The CDR3 DNA follows: TGTGCCAGCAGCGTGCAGGGAGCGAACACTGAAGCTTTCTTT. Its protein product is CASSVQGANTEAFF.